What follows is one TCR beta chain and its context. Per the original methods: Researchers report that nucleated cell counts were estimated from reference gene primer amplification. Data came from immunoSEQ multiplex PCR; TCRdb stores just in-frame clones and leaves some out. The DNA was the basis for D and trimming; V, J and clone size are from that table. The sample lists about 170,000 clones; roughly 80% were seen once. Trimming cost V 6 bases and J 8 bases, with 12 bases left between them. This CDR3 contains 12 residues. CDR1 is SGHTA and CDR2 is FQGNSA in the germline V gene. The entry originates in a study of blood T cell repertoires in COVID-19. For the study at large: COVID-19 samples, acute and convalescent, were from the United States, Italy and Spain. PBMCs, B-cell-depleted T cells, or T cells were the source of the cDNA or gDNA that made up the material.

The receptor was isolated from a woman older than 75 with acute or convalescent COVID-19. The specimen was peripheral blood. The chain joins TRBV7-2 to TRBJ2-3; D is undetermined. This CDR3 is CASRPRLGTQYF. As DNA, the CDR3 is TGTGCCAGCAGACCCCGACTGGGTACGCAGTATTTT.